The 27 T cell receptor beta chains below were found in one sample sequenced in a study of a mutant IDH1 vaccine in newly diagnosed glioma. The data were produced by immunoSEQ multiplex PCR, yet TCRdb's version contains in-frame clones alone and is incomplete. The sample has roughly 32,000 clones, 80% to 90% seen once; the top ten hold around 12%. What these receptors recognize is not known. Indicated time point: week 47, end of study. The content of each vaccine dose was 300 ug of mutant IDH1 20-mer peptide, and topical imiquimod accompanied it. Material: PBMCs, obtained from a glioma patient whose treatment included an IDH1 peptide vaccine. The receptors come from a woman under 40 with glioma.

The chain recombines TRBV15 with TRBJ1-5; 10 positions agree with TRBD1. The CDR3 totals 14 residues. J gave up 7 bases and V 8 bases, and 8 bases lay outside the gene matches. Germline V gene sequence: CDR1 LNHNV, CDR2 YYDKDF (reference sequence). The CDR3 loop reads CATRTGGIGQPQHF. The CDR3 DNA follows: TGTGCCACCCGGACAGGGGGTATCGGGCAGCCCCAGCATTTT.

The chain combines TRBV6-1 with TRBJ1-2; D uncertain. The CDR3 consists of 13 residues. From germline, CDR1 is MNHNS and CDR2 SASEGT. V was cut by 2 bases and J by 8 bases, with 12 bases left in between. Here the CDR3 DNA reads TGTGCCAGCAGTGAATTTGTCCGCCGGGGCTACACCTTC. Translation: CASSEFVRRGYTF.

This chain links TRBV5-1 with TRBJ1-6; possible D gene TRBD1, 6 bases. CDR1 SGHRS and CDR2 YFSETQ come from the germline V gene. The CDR3 totals 16 residues. V shed 4 bases and J shed 0 bases, with 11 bases lying between them. The CDR3, as DNA: TGCGCCAGCAGCCAAGGACAGACCTCCTATAATTCACCCCTCCACTTT. Amino acid sequence: CASSQGQTSYNSPLHF.

The gene calls are TRBV4-1 and TRBJ2-3, with a possible D match to TRBD2 (6 bases). Germline assignment: CDR1 MGHRA and CDR2 YSYEKL. V lost 4 bases and J lost 0, with 17 bases in between. The CDR3 extends over 17 amino acids. CDR3 in DNA: TGCGCCAGCAGCCCCCGCGGAGGGGAGACGAGCACAGATACGCAGTATTTT. This gives the protein CASSPRGGETSTDTQYF.

The chain carries TRBV29-1 and TRBJ2-3, with TRBD2 identical over 9 bases. CDR3 length: 14 amino acids. V lost 4 bases to trimming and J lost 1 base; unmatched junction nucleotides: 3. Looked up from germline, CDR1 is SQVTM and CDR2 is ANQGSEA. CDR3 protein: CSVGASGGTDTQYF. The CDR3, as DNA: TGCAGCGTTGGGGCTAGCGGGGGCACAGATACGCAGTATTTT.

In nucleotides, the CDR3 is TGTGCCAGCAGTAGCTCAGGGGGAATGAATCAGCCCCAGCATTTT. It encodes CASSSSGGMNQPQHF. V and J are TRBV2 and TRBJ1-5, with TRBD1 matching 7 bases. With V trimmed by 5 bases and J by 4 bases, 8 bases remained unmatched. The germline V gene has CDR1 SNHLY and CDR2 FYNNEI. This CDR3 has 15 amino acids.

The genes are TRBV12-5 and TRBJ1-5; TRBD1 matches at 12 bases. This CDR3 has 18 residues. V shed 5 bases, J shed 1 base, and the junction held 9 bases outside the gene matches. The germline V gene encodes CDR1 LGHNT and CDR2 FRNRAP. The CDR3 spells CASGRGTGGLMSNQPQHF. The CDR3 DNA sequence: TGTGCTAGTGGTCGGGGGACAGGGGGCCTGATGAGCAATCAGCCCCAGCATTTT.

This clone has just one count. The CDR3 DNA sequence: TGCGCCAGCAGCTTGGCCGGGGTAGGCAATCAGCCCCAGCATTTT. As protein: CASSLAGVGNQPQHF. The chain links TRBV5-1 to TRBJ1-5; D not certain. Germline assignment: CDR1 SGHRS and CDR2 YFSETQ. The CDR3 runs to 15 residues. The V end was cut by 0 bases, the J end by 2 bases, with 9 bases between.

The gene calls are TRBV7-9 and TRBJ2-7, with 14 nucleotides matching TRBD2. V dropped 4 bases and J dropped 6; count of bases not matched to a gene: 14. Looked up from germline, CDR1 is SEHNR and CDR2 is FQNEAQ (reference sequence). This CDR3 has 18 residues. The chain's CDR3 is CASSSAGTSGGPSAEQYF. The CDR3 DNA follows: TGTGCCAGCAGCTCCGCAGGGACTAGCGGGGGCCCTTCCGCCGAGCAGTACTTC.

This chain uses TRBV7-2 with TRBJ2-7, with TRBD2 as a possible D gene (6 bases). From germline, CDR1 is SGHTA and CDR2 FQGNSA. Trimming shortened V by 0 bases and J by 2 bases, and 8 bases separated the two germline ends. The CDR3 length is 14 residues. The CDR3: CASSLAGGTYEQYF. The CDR3 DNA is TGTGCCAGCAGCTTAGCGGGGGGAACCTACGAGCAGTACTTC.

Concerning this clone: At the DNA level, this CDR3 is encoded by other sequences in the same sample as well. The chain links TRBV30 to TRBJ2-7; D is undetermined. The germline gives CDR1 GTSNPN, CDR2 SVGIG (reference sequence). V shed 0 bases and J shed 2 bases, with 5 bases lying between them. The CDR3 totals 12 residues. As DNA, the CDR3 is TGTGCCTGGAGTGTAGGGCCCTACGAGCAGTACTTC. Amino acid sequence: CAWSVGPYEQYF.

CDR3 sequence (DNA): TGCAGTGCTAGCGGGGACAATGAGCAGTTCTTC. This encodes CSASGDNEQFF. The rearrangement links TRBV20-1 to TRBJ2-1; tentative D call: TRBD2 (5 bases). The CDR3 runs to 11 residues. From germline, CDR1 is DFQATT and CDR2 SNEGSKA (reference sequence). Trimming removed 3 bases from V and 5 bases from J, with 5 bases in between.

The sample holds one count of this clone. The rearrangement uses TRBV30 and TRBJ2-1, with 8 bases aligning to TRBD2. There are 17 residues in the CDR3. V dropped 0 bases and J dropped 2; count of bases not matched to a gene: 9. Germline V CDR1 and CDR2: GTSNPN, SVGIG (reference sequence). CDR3 in DNA: TGTGCCTGGAGTGTAGGATCTAGCGGGTCTACCTACAATGAGCAGTTCTTC. It yields the protein CAWSVGSSGSTYNEQFF.

This sequence joins TRBV29-1 and TRBJ1-1; D is unclear. Deletions cut 3 bases from V and 4 bases from J, with 12 bases between. Looked up from germline, CDR1 is SQVTM and CDR2 is ANQGSEA. The CDR3 extends over 13 amino acids. This chain's CDR3 is CSVESRHGTEAFF. The CDR3 coding sequence is TGCAGCGTTGAGTCGCGACACGGCACTGAAGCTTTCTTT.

The rearrangement uses TRBV19 and TRBJ1-1; weak D call: TRBD1 (5 bases). Germline-derived CDR1 and CDR2 are LNHDA and SQIVND (reference sequence). Between the trimmed V and J ends, which lost 2 bases and 1 base, there was a span of 5 bases. The CDR3 covers 13 residues. The CDR3: CASSIQGNTEAFF. CDR3 in DNA: TGTGCCAGTAGTATACAGGGGAACACTGAAGCTTTCTTT.

The chain combines TRBV6-5 with TRBJ1-5; TRBD1 might be the D (5 bases). V was clipped by 3 bases and J by 6 bases, with 12 bases between them. This CDR3 is built from 14 residues. The germline V gene encodes CDR1 MNHEY and CDR2 SVGAGI. The CDR3 DNA follows: TGTGCCAGCAGTTATGGTGGGGGGTCTCAGCCCCAGCATTTT. This encodes CASSYGGGSQPQHF.

The chain is built from TRBV29-1 and TRBJ1-1; D ambiguous. CDR3 length: 12 residues. CDR1 and CDR2 (germline): SQVTM, ANQGSEA. The germline V and J ends were trimmed by 8 bases and 11 bases, with 21 bases remaining between them. CDR3: CSFSKGTRWAFF. The CDR3 DNA reads as TGCAGCTTTTCAAAGGGAACCCGGTGGGCTTTCTTT.

This clone was recorded a few times. This chain links TRBV5-6 with TRBJ1-2; 7 nucleotides match TRBD1. In germline, CDR1 is SGHDT, CDR2 YYEEEE. The J segment lost 1 base and the V segment lost 4 bases, leaving 4 bases of the junction unmatched. This CDR3 has 14 residues. CDR3 in amino acids: CASSHRQGNYGYTF. In nucleotides, the CDR3 is TGTGCCAGCAGCCATCGACAGGGTAACTATGGCTACACCTTC.

V gene TRBV29-1 combines with J gene TRBJ1-2; D may be TRBD1 (5 bases). V was clipped by 4 bases and J by 8 bases, with 11 bases between them. CDR1 SQVTM and CDR2 ANQGSEA come from the germline V gene. The CDR3 contains 11 residues. The chain's CDR3 is CSVAGGGGYTF. CDR3 nucleotide sequence: TGCAGCGTTGCCGGGGGAGGAGGCTACACCTTC.

The chain joins TRBV5-1 to TRBJ2-2; TRBD2 is a possible D gene (6 bases). Germline-derived CDR1 and CDR2 are SGHRS and YFSETQ. Trimming left V 4 bases short and J 6 bases short, with 13 bases between. This CDR3 has 14 residues. The CDR3 DNA reads as TGCGCCAGCAGCAGTAGACTAGACCCCGGGGAGCTGTTTTTT. This codes for CASSSRLDPGELFF.

CDR3 sequence (DNA): TGTGCCAGCAGCGCCGACGCCTGGGGGGATACGCAGTATTTT. Protein product: CASSADAWGDTQYF. V is TRBV9 and J is TRBJ2-3, with D perhaps given as TRBD1 or TRBD2 (5 bases each). The CDR3 loop spans 14 amino acids. Germline CDR1 reads SGDLS; CDR2 reads YYNGEE. Trimming left V 3 bases short and J 6 bases short, with 14 bases between.

The chain combines TRBV5-6 with TRBJ1-2, with D tentatively TRBD1 (5 bases). V was cut by 4 bases and J by 2 bases, with 15 bases left in between. Germline V lookup: CDR1 SGHDT, CDR2 YYEEEE. CDR3 size: 15 residues. The CDR3 protein is CASSPSPRENYGYTF. CDR3 bases: TGTGCCAGCAGCCCCTCCCCCAGGGAAAACTATGGCTACACCTTC.

The chain is built from TRBV29-1 and TRBJ1-4; tentative D call: TRBD1 (6 bases). The CDR3 runs to 12 residues. Trimming pared 7 bases from V and 5 bases from J, leaving 11 bases between. CDR1 and CDR2 from the germline V gene are SQVTM and ANQGSEA. The CDR3 loop reads CSAGGGNEKLFF. In nucleotides, the CDR3 is TGCAGCGCGGGAGGGGGGAATGAAAAACTGTTTTTT.

The chain joins TRBV2 to TRBJ2-3, with TRBD2 matching 9 bases. The trim removed 2 bases at V and 3 bases at J, leaving 6 bases unmatched. The CDR3 has 16 residues. Looked up from germline, CDR1 is SNHLY and CDR2 is FYNNEI. The CDR3 nucleotides are TGTGCCAGCAGTGAACGGGCGGGGGGGCATACAGATACGCAGTATTTT. This gives the protein CASSERAGGHTDTQYF.

The gene calls are TRBV5-6 and TRBJ2-7; the D gene could be TRBD1 or TRBD2 (5 bases each). The CDR3 is 16 residues long. CDR1 is SGHDT, CDR2 YYEEEE, per germline. The V and J ends lost 4 bases and 0 bases respectively, with 17 bases between them. The CDR3 protein is CASSLRGAAASYEQYF. The CDR3 DNA sequence: TGTGCCAGCAGCCTTAGAGGGGCAGCGGCCTCCTACGAGCAGTACTTC.

The chain combines TRBV23-1 with TRBJ1-2; D is unclear. TRBV23-1 is designated an ORF whose function remains uncertain. The V end lost 1 base, the J end lost 2 bases, and 8 bases lay between the germline ends. The CDR3 has 14 residues. CDR3 DNA: TGCGCCAGCAGTCAATGGAAACAGAACTATGGCTACACCTTC. Translation gives CASSQWKQNYGYTF.

The gene calls are TRBV7-9 and TRBJ2-7; D uncertain. This CDR3 has 11 amino acids. V dropped 5 bases and J dropped 7 bases, with 9 bases sitting between them. Looked up from germline, CDR1 is SEHNR and CDR2 is FQNEAQ (reference sequence). CDR3 coding DNA: TGTGCCAGCAGCACCGAATGGGAGCAGTACTTC. As protein: CASSTEWEQYF.